Reported below is one T cell receptor beta chain. V trimming: 4 bases; J trimming: 4 bases; junction bases outside the gene matches: 6. This CDR3 comprises 14 residues. From germline, CDR1 is ENHRY and CDR2 SYGVKD. Repertoires were generated with immunoSEQ multiplex PCR, while TCRdb's copy carries only in-frame clones and drops some. The sample includes about 76,000 clones, around 88% of them seen just once. The sample belongs to a study of blood T cell repertoires in COVID-19. Study details: Whether acute or convalescent, the COVID-19 samples came from the United States, Italy and Spain.

The sequence came from a man in his thirties or forties with acute or convalescent COVID-19. The specimen was peripheral blood. V gene TRBV10-3 combines with J gene TRBJ2-5; 7 positions match TRBD2. The CDR3 is CAISGGGQRETQYF. The CDR3 DNA reads TGTGCCATCAGTGGGGGGGGTCAAAGAGAGACCCAGTACTTC.